This T cell receptor beta chain came from a study of cytomegalovirus exposure and HLA in healthy donors. Researchers ran the PCR with 60 Vbeta and 13 Jbeta primers. TCRdb keeps only in-frame clones here, not all; method: immunoSEQ multiplex PCR. The sample has 150,000 to 200,000 clones, 86% seen once; the top ten hold nearly 2%. The germline gives CDR1 MNHEY, CDR2 SVGAGI. The CDR3 sequence is 14 residues long. V shed 7 bases, J shed 8 bases, and the junction held 13 bases outside the gene matches. The source of this sequence is a woman aged 18-29 years in good health and CMV-seronegative. Sequenced sample: PBMCs. The chain joins TRBV6-5 to TRBJ1-2; 7 bases match TRBD1. CDR3 loop: CASTSGTDPYGYTF. DNA for the CDR3: TGTGCCAGCACCTCCGGGACAGACCCATACGGCTACACCTTC.